This T cell receptor (beta chain) was captured in a study of blood T cell repertoires in COVID-19. As for the study in general: Researchers got acute and convalescent COVID-19 samples from the United States, Italy and Spain.

A single count supports this clone. The same CDR3 arises from other DNA sequences in this sample as well. TCRdb's table, derived via immunoSEQ multiplex PCR, lists solely in-frame clones and lacks some. The repertoire holds hundreds of thousands of clones, more than 75% seen once, with 1% to 1.5% in the top ten. Germline V gene lookup returns CDR1 MNHNY and CDR2 SVGAGI (reference sequence). This CDR3 comprises 14 residues. Trimming left V 0 bases short and J 4 bases short, with 10 bases between. The sequencing sample was made of peripheral blood. The genes are TRBV6-6 and TRBJ2-7, with D possibly being TRBD1 (5 bases). The sequence derives from a man in his sixties or seventies with acute or convalescent COVID-19. CDR3 sequence: CASSYSQGSYEQYF. The CDR3 nucleotides are TGTGCCAGCAGTTACTCCCAGGGTTCTTACGAGCAGTACTTC.